These 21 T cell receptor beta chains originate from one sample sequenced in a study of cytomegalovirus exposure and HLA in healthy donors. Here immunoSEQ multiplex PCR was the method, and the copy in TCRdb shows in-frame clones only, minus some. The sample shows about 130,000 clones, over 90% of them seen only once. Material for sequencing was PBMCs. The receptor set was obtained from a woman younger than 30 in good health and CMV-seronegative.

The chain has TRBV5-6 and TRBJ2-1, with a weak D call TRBD2 (6 bases). Deletions cut 3 bases from V and 3 bases from J, with 10 bases between. This CDR3 has 14 residues. Germline V gene data show CDR1 as SGHDT and CDR2 as YYEEEE. CDR3 sequence (DNA): TGTGCCAGCAGCTCGGAGGGGTACTACAATGAGCAGTTCTTC. Translated: CASSSEGYYNEQFF. Using reference TRBV5-6 and TRBJ2-1 for the parts outside the CDR3, the full variable domain is DAGVTQSPTHLIKTRGQQVTLRCSPKSGHDTVSWYQQALGQGPQFIFQYYEEEERQRGNFPDRFSGHQFPNYSSELNVNALLLGDSALYLCASSSEGYYNEQFFGPGTRLTVL.

This clone has just one count. The chain is built from TRBV13 and TRBJ2-7; tentative D call: TRBD1 (6 bases). The CDR3 is 13 residues long. From germline, CDR1 is PRHDT and CDR2 FYEKMQ (reference sequence). Between the trimmed V and J ends, which lost 4 bases and 6 bases, there was a span of 13 bases. Here the CDR3 reads CASSSKTGFEQYF. For the CDR3, the DNA is TGTGCCAGCAGCTCAAAGACAGGTTTCGAGCAGTACTTC.

The genes are TRBV27 and TRBJ1-5; 7 bases are a match to TRBD1. The CDR3 has 14 amino acids. Germline values: CDR1 MNHEY, CDR2 SMNVEV (reference sequence). V trimming: 5 bases; J trimming: 6 bases; junction bases outside the gene matches: 7. CDR3 in amino acids: CASSPTGVAQPQHF. In DNA, the CDR3 is TGTGCCAGCAGTCCAACAGGGGTGGCTCAGCCCCAGCATTTT.

The chain combines TRBV5-1 with TRBJ2-5; possibly TRBD1 for D (6 bases). The CDR3 has 16 residues. Germline V gives CDR1 SGHRS, CDR2 YFSETQ. Trimming took off 3 bases at V and 4 bases at J, with 19 bases between the two ends. The chain's CDR3 is CASSSQLGRGSETQYF. CDR3 sequence (DNA): TGCGCCAGCAGCTCCCAATTAGGCAGGGGATCAGAGACCCAGTACTTC.

J is TRBJ1-2 and V is TRBV7-2; a weak D match, TRBD1 (5 bases). This CDR3 is built from 15 residues. Trimming took off 1 base at V and 7 bases at J, with 16 bases between the two ends. Looked up from germline, CDR1 is SGHTA and CDR2 is FQGNSA. The CDR3 loop reads CASSLEVGREAGYTF. CDR3 DNA: TGTGCCAGCAGCTTAGAAGTTGGCAGGGAGGCTGGCTACACCTTC.

V gene TRBV19 combines with J gene TRBJ1-3; D is unresolved. V shed 5 bases and J shed 0 bases, with 14 bases lying between them. CDR3 length: 16 amino acids. The germline CDR1 and CDR2 sequences are LNHDA and SQIVND (reference sequence). CDR3 residues: CASSPREGFSGNTIYF. The CDR3 DNA reads TGTGCCAGTAGTCCGCGGGAGGGCTTCTCTGGAAACACCATATATTTT.

This chain joins TRBV10-3 and TRBJ2-1; D gene ambiguous. Per germline, CDR1 ENHRY and CDR2 SYGVKD. The CDR3 spans 11 residues. V was clipped by 4 bases and J by 8 bases, with 6 bases between them. CDR3 DNA sequence: TGTGCCATCAGTGTAGCACATGAGCAGTTCTTC. This codes for CAISVAHEQFF.

The chain employs TRBV28 and TRBJ2-3; a possible D gene is TRBD1 (5 bases). V gave up 3 bases and J gave up 5 bases, with 15 bases separating them. The CDR3 contains 15 residues. Germline assignment: CDR1 MDHEN and CDR2 SYDVKM. CDR3 DNA sequence: TGTGCCAGCAGTTTGACACAGGCTGCACTAGATACGCAGTATTTT. It encodes CASSLTQAALDTQYF.

To note about this clone: The junction and the germline gene differ at one end; a read error may be behind it. The genes are TRBV5-1 and TRBJ2-7; 8 bases are a match to TRBD2. Germline values: CDR1 SGHRS, CDR2 YFSETQ. CDR3 size: 14 residues. The CDR3 region is CASSLVDGRAGHRF. CDR3 DNA sequence: TGCGCCAGCAGCTTGGTAGACGGGAGGGCTGGACATCGCTTC. The full variable domain, completed using reference TRBV5-1 and TRBJ2-7, is KAGVTQTPRYLIKTRGQQVTLSCSPISGHRSVSWYQQTPGQGLQFLFEYFSETQRNKGNFPGRFSGRQFSNSRSEMNVSTLELGDSALYLCASSLVDGRAGHRFGPGTRLTVT.

J is TRBJ2-1 and V is TRBV5-1; 7 bases are shared with TRBD1. Germline V CDR1 and CDR2: SGHRS, YFSETQ. J was trimmed by 2 bases and V by 5 bases; bases with no gene match: 7. The CDR3 covers 15 residues. As DNA, the CDR3 is TGCGCCAGCAGAACAACAGGGGAACCCTACAATGAGCAGTTCTTC. Protein product: CASRTTGEPYNEQFF. Variable domain in full (rest from reference TRBV5-1 and TRBJ2-1): KAGVTQTPRYLIKTRGQQVTLSCSPISGHRSVSWYQQTPGQGLQFLFEYFSETQRNKGNFPGRFSGRQFSNSRSEMNVSTLELGDSALYLCASRTTGEPYNEQFFGPGTRLTVL.

CDR3 nucleotides: TGTGCCAGCAGCCCGGCGGGTGAGCAGTTCTTC. Its translation: CASSPAGEQFF. The chain has TRBV11-2 and TRBJ2-1; weak D call: TRBD2 (5 bases). Germline V gene data show CDR1 as SGHAT and CDR2 as FQNNGV. V was shortened by 5 bases and J by 9 bases, with 8 bases between the two germline ends. The CDR3 sequence is 11 residues long.

The chain carries TRBV2 and TRBJ1-1; TRBD1 agrees at 12 bases. V dropped 8 bases and J dropped 7; count of bases not matched to a gene: 5. From germline, CDR1 is SNHLY and CDR2 FYNNEI. CDR3 size: 13 residues. The CDR3 reads CASVGQGAFEAFF. The CDR3 nucleotides are TGTGCCAGCGTGGGACAGGGGGCTTTTGAAGCTTTCTTT.

The chain is built from TRBV5-4 and TRBJ1-3, with TRBD1 identical over 8 bases. Germline trimming cut 4 bases from V and 0 bases from J; bases unmatched to any gene: 3. CDR1 is SGHNT, CDR2 YYREEE, per germline (reference sequence). This CDR3 spans 15 amino acids. The CDR3 nucleotides are TGTGCCAGCAGCCCTACAGGGGGCTCTGGAAACACCATATATTTT. Translation gives CASSPTGGSGNTIYF.

The chain links TRBV10-3 to TRBJ2-5; 8 bases are shared with TRBD2. V shed 1 base, J shed 4 bases, and the junction held 2 bases outside the gene matches. Germline V lookup: CDR1 ENHRY, CDR2 SYGVKD. This CDR3 is built from 14 residues. CDR3 loop: CAISEYAGGETQYF. CDR3 nucleotide sequence: TGTGCCATCAGTGAGTATGCGGGAGGAGAGACCCAGTACTTC.

The chain employs TRBV29-1 and TRBJ2-1, with 11 bases that match TRBD2. V dropped 8 bases and J dropped 7; count of bases not matched to a gene: 16. This CDR3 has 16 amino acids. Germline assignment: CDR1 SQVTM and CDR2 ANQGSEA. The DNA for the CDR3 is TGCAGCTCAAAGGGGCCACTAGCGGGAGCTCGGAATGAGCAGTTCTTC. Residues: CSSKGPLAGARNEQFF.

The DNA for the CDR3 is TGCGCCAGCAGCTTGGCCGGGACAGGACTCTACGAGCAGTACTTC. Residues: CASSLAGTGLYEQYF. The rearrangement uses TRBV5-1 and TRBJ2-7, with 8 bases fitting TRBD1. This CDR3 has 15 amino acids. Germline assignment: CDR1 SGHRS and CDR2 YFSETQ. The V segment lost 0 bases and the J segment 3 bases; nucleotides outside the gene matches: 5.

The gene calls are TRBV5-1 and TRBJ1-1; D gene unclear. The germline V gene encodes CDR1 SGHRS and CDR2 YFSETQ. The CDR3 extends over 15 amino acids. Trimming left V 0 bases short and J 3 bases short, with 12 bases between. In DNA, the CDR3 is TGCGCCAGCAGCTTGGGTTTAGGTGGAGACACTGAAGCTTTCTTT. Protein: CASSLGLGGDTEAFF. Variable domain in full (rest from reference TRBV5-1 and TRBJ1-1): KAGVTQTPRYLIKTRGQQVTLSCSPISGHRSVSWYQQTPGQGLQFLFEYFSETQRNKGNFPGRFSGRQFSNSRSEMNVSTLELGDSALYLCASSLGLGGDTEAFFGQGTRLTVV.

The genes are TRBV18 and TRBJ1-1; TRBD1 matches at 7 bases. The CDR3 has 15 residues. V lost 3 bases and J lost 8; bases outside the gene matches: 12. Looked up from germline, CDR1 is KGHSH and CDR2 is LQKENI. The CDR3 protein is CASSPGTERRLEAFF. The DNA of the CDR3 is TGTGCCAGCTCACCTGGGACAGAGAGAAGATTGGAAGCTTTCTTT.

The chain links TRBV5-6 to TRBJ2-7, with a weak D call TRBD1 (5 bases). Germline loops: CDR1 SGHDT, CDR2 YYEEEE. The CDR3 extends over 16 amino acids. Trimming removed 2 bases at V and 3 bases at J, with 18 bases between. The CDR3 coding sequence is TGTGCCAGCAGCTTTGGGGCCCCATCGAACTACTACGAGCAGTACTTC. This translates into CASSFGAPSNYYEQYF.

The V call is TRBV30, the J call TRBJ2-7, with 7 bases lining up with TRBD1. Germline V CDR1 and CDR2: GTSNPN, SVGIG (reference sequence). V lost 7 bases and J lost 7; bases outside the gene matches: 10. The CDR3 runs to 12 residues. CDR3 residues: CASPGDSGEQYF. The DNA for the CDR3 is TGTGCCTCTCCCGGGGACAGTGGTGAGCAGTACTTC.

The chain has TRBV6-1 and TRBJ1-6; tentative D call: TRBD1 (6 bases). Trimming took 6 bases from V and 7 from J, leaving 10 bases between them. Per the germline V gene, CDR1 is MNHNS and CDR2 is SASEGT. The CDR3 is 13 residues long. The CDR3 sequence is CASSEQGNSPLHF. The CDR3 coding sequence is TGTGCCAGCAGCGAGCAGGGGAATTCACCCCTCCACTTT.